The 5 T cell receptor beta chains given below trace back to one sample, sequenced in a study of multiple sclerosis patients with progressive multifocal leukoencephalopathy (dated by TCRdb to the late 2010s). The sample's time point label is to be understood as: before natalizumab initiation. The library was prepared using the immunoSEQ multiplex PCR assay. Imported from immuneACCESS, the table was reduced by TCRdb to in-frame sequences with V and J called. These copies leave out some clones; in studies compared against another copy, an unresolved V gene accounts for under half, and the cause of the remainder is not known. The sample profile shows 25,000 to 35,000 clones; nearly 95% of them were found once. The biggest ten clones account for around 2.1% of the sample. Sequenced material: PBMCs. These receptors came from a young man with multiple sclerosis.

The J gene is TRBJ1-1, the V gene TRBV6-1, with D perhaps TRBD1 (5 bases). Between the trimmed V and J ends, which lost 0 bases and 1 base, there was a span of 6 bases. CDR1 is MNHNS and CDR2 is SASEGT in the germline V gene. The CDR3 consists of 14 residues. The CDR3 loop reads CASSEAQGNTEAFF. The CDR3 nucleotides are TGTGCCAGCAGTGAAGCCCAGGGGAACACTGAAGCTTTCTTT.

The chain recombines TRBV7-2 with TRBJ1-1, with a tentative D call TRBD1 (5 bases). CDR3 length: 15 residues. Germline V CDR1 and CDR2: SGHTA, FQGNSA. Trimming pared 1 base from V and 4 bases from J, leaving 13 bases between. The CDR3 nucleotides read TGTGCCAGCAGCTTAGGTGGGGCTTTTACCACTGAAGCTTTCTTT. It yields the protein CASSLGGAFTTEAFF. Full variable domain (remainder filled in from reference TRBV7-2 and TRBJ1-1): GAGVSQSPSNKVTEKGKDVELRCDPISGHTALYWYRQSLGQGLEFLIYFQGNSAPDKSGLPSDRFSAERTGGSVSTLTIQRTQQEDSAVYLCASSLGGAFTTEAFFGQGTRLTVV.

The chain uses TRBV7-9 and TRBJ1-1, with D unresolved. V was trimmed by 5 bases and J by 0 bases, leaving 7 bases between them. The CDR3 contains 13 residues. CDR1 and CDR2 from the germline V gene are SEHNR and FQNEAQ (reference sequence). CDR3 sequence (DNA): TGTGCCAGCAGCAGACTAATGAACACTGAAGCTTTCTTT. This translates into CASSRLMNTEAFF.

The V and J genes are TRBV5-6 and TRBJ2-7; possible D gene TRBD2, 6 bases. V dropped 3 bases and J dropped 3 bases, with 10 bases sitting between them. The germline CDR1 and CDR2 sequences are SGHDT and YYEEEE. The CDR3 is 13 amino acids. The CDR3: CASSSGGIYEQYV. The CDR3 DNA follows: TGTGCCAGCAGCTCGGGCGGGATCTACGAGCAGTACGTC.

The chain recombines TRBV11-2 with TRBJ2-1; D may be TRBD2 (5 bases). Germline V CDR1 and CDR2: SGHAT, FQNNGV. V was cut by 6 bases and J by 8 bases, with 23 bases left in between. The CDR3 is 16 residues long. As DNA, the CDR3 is TGTGCCAGCAGTCGGTACCCAGCGGAAGACGGTCATGAGCAGTTCTTC. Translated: CASSRYPAEDGHEQFF.